These 27 T cell receptor beta chains were sequenced from one sample in a study of regulatory T cells in long-lasting Graves disease. Sequencing libraries for TCR beta were prepared with iRepertoire HTBI primers and Arm-PCR of CDR3 regions. In TCRdb, the multiplex PCR reads were re-called with MiXCR into one record per CDR3 protein. The table shows roughly 320,000 distinct CDR3 sequences, with over 15% occurring only once. Time point given: newly diagnosed GD, antithyroid drugs for less than 3 months. From PBMCs, RNA was extracted and then used to make the TCR library. This sample also appeared in a second study, on T cells in Graves' hyperthyroidism and ophthalmopathy.

This material consisted of peripheral blood mononuclear cells (PBMCs), taken at new diagnosis, from a patient treated with antithyroid drugs. The receptors here all came from a man aged 40-50 years with Graves disease.

The rearrangement links TRBV15 to TRBJ2-7; a possible D gene is TRBD2 (5 bases). Germline assignment: CDR1 LNHNV and CDR2 YYDKDF (reference sequence). This CDR3 region has 13 residues. Trimming left V 3 bases short and J 7 bases short, with 13 bases between. The CDR3 loop is CATSRTAGEEQYF. The CDR3 coding sequence is TGTGCCACCAGCAGGACCGCGGGTGAAGAGCAGTACTTC.

The chain couples TRBV4-1 to TRBJ2-1; the D gene is possibly TRBD2 (5 bases). The V end was cut by 1 base, the J end by 12 bases, with 25 bases between. CDR1 is MGHRA, CDR2 YSYEKL, per germline. The CDR3 runs 17 residues. The DNA of the CDR3 is TGCGCCAGCAGCCAAGTCTATTTCAGAGGGAGTCCCCCGGGGCAGTTCTTC. As protein: CASSQVYFRGSPPGQFF.

Many counts were recorded for this clonotype. The genes are TRBV27 and TRBJ1-6; D uncertain. V lost 6 bases to trimming and J lost 0 bases, with 18 bases between them. Germline V lookup: CDR1 MNHEY, CDR2 SMNVEV (reference sequence). This CDR3 contains 18 residues. CDR3 bases: TGTGCCAGCAGCCCTTACGGTATCCCGAGCTCCTATAATTCACCCCTCCACTTT. Translation: CASSPYGIPSSYNSPLHF.

This clonotype was seen a few times. V gene TRBV5-6 combines with J gene TRBJ2-3; no reliable D call. V gave up 4 bases and J gave up 0 bases, with 9 bases separating them. The CDR3 contains 14 residues. The germline V gene encodes CDR1 SGHDT and CDR2 YYEEEE. CDR3 sequence: CASSRTHSTDTQYF. The CDR3 coding sequence is TGTGCCAGCAGCCGGACCCACAGCACAGATACGCAGTATTTT.

The rearrangement uses TRBV6-1 and TRBJ2-7; 7 bases map to TRBD1. The CDR3 consists of 14 residues. Looked up from germline, CDR1 is MNHNS and CDR2 is SASEGT. Unmatched junction bases numbered 11, after V lost 9 bases and J lost 3 bases. The CDR3 is CASSVRTGGYEQYF. The CDR3 nucleotides read TGTGCCAGTTCGGTCAGGACAGGTGGCTACGAGCAGTACTTC.

The gene calls are TRBV7-9 and TRBJ1-1; D gene ambiguous. CDR3 length equals 16 residues. From germline, CDR1 is SEHNR and CDR2 FQNEAQ (reference sequence). V was cut by 5 bases and J by 1 base, with 17 bases left in between. The CDR3 DNA reads as TGTGCCAGCAGCCCCCCTTCAGCTCCTGGGAACACTGAAGCTTTCTTT. It yields the protein CASSPPSAPGNTEAFF.

This clonotype was detected a few times. This chain joins TRBV6-2 or TRBV6-3 and TRBJ1-2; D is undetermined. The V and J ends lost 2 bases and 4 bases respectively, with 8 bases between them. This CDR3 contains 13 residues. Germline CDR1 is MNHEY and CDR2 is SVGEGT. In DNA form, the CDR3 reads TGTGCCAGCAGTTACAGGGCGGGCTATGGCTACACCTTC. Protein product: CASSYRAGYGYTF.

The chain recombines TRBV20-1 with TRBJ1-1; 7 nucleotides line up with TRBD1. The germline V gene encodes CDR1 DFQATT and CDR2 SNEGSKA (reference sequence). The CDR3 consists of 14 residues. Germline trimming cut 4 bases from V and 4 bases from J; bases unmatched to any gene: 9. The CDR3 nucleotides are TGCAGTGCTACATCCGACAGGGTCCCCACTGAAGCTTTCTTT. It yields the protein CSATSDRVPTEAFF.

The rearrangement uses TRBV5-6 and TRBJ1-6; TRBD1 might be the D (6 bases). V lost 2 bases, J lost 6 bases, and 15 bases lay in between. From germline, CDR1 is SGHDT and CDR2 YYEEEE. This CDR3 is 16 amino acids long. The chain's CDR3 is CASSLWQGLSNSPLHF. The CDR3 DNA follows: TGTGCCAGCAGCTTATGGCAGGGGCTAAGTAATTCACCCCTCCACTTT. Variable domain in full (rest from reference TRBV5-6 and TRBJ1-6): DAGVTQSPTHLIKTRGQQVTLRCSPKSGHDTVSWYQQALGQGPQFIFQYYEEEERQRGNFPDRFSGHQFPNYSSELNVNALLLGDSALYLCASSLWQGLSNSPLHFGNGTRLTVT.

About this clonotype itself: This clone may be a read error of a much larger clone one base away. The final CDR3 position lacks the conserved phenylalanine or tryptophan, pointing to a likely read error. The rearrangement uses TRBV20-1 and TRBJ1-1; D unclear. The germline gives CDR1 DFQATT, CDR2 SNEGSKA (reference sequence). V was trimmed by 4 bases and J by 0 bases, leaving 9 bases between them. The CDR3 is 13 residues long. CDR3 DNA: TGCAGTGCTATCTCGTCGGTGAACACTGAAGCTTTCCTT. Translation gives CSAISSVNTEAFL.

The J gene is TRBJ2-1, the V gene TRBV11-2, with D unclear. CDR3 length: 17 residues. From germline, CDR1 is SGHAT and CDR2 FQNNGV. Trimming stripped 4 bases from V and 3 bases from J, with 19 bases between. Here the CDR3 reads CASSSTVRGGGYNEQFF. CDR3 DNA sequence: TGTGCCAGCAGCTCTACCGTTAGAGGCGGCGGCTACAATGAGCAGTTCTTC.

This clonotype was seen repeatedly, ten times or more. This chain links TRBV5-1 with TRBJ2-7; perhaps TRBD2 as D (5 bases). The ends were cut back, 0 bases at V and 7 bases at J, with 11 bases in the middle. CDR3 length: 13 residues. Germline lookup yields CDR1 SGHRS and CDR2 YFSETQ. CDR3 in DNA: TGCGCCAGCAGCTTGGGTTCACCGGGGGAGCAGTACTTC. Protein product: CASSLGSPGEQYF.

The chain combines TRBV5-8 with TRBJ2-3, with D unresolved. The germline CDR1 and CDR2 sequences are SGHTS and YDEGEE. The CDR3 totals 15 residues. V was pared by 0 bases and J by 3 bases, with 11 bases between. CDR3 sequence: CASSLALDFTDTQYF. CDR3 bases: TGTGCCAGCAGCTTGGCCTTGGATTTTACAGATACGCAGTATTTT.

A remark on this clonotype: A read error is likely here: a far larger clone is one base away. The gene calls are TRBV27 and TRBJ2-1; D remains unclear. The germline CDR1 and CDR2 sequences are MNHEY and SMNVEV (reference sequence). The CDR3 contains 14 residues. The V end lost 5 bases, the J end lost 10 bases, and 18 bases lay between the germline ends. The CDR3 DNA follows: TGTGCCAGCAGTGACCGGTCATTGCCCTACGAGCAGTTCTTC. Translating gives CASSDRSLPYEQFF.

The chain couples TRBV3-1 to TRBJ2-1; 7 nucleotides align to TRBD2. J gave up 6 bases and V 2 bases, and 7 bases lay outside the gene matches. The CDR3 length is 15 residues. CDR1 and CDR2 (germline): LGHDT, YNNKEL (reference sequence). CDR3 protein: CASSQIAGLGNEQFF. CDR3 nucleotides: TGTGCCAGCAGCCAAATAGCGGGTTTGGGCAATGAGCAGTTCTTC.

This clonotype was observed at least ten times. J is TRBJ2-3 and V is TRBV12-3 or TRBV12-4; the match to TRBD2 covers 12 bases. This CDR3 comprises 17 residues. The J segment lost 2 bases and the V segment lost 3 bases, leaving 6 bases of the junction unmatched. The CDR3 loop is CASSFKTSGGFTDTQYF. The CDR3 coding sequence is TGTGCCAGCAGTTTTAAGACTAGCGGGGGCTTCACAGATACGCAGTATTTT.

This clonotype was detected ten times or more. The chain carries TRBV10-3 and TRBJ2-7; TRBD2 agrees at 11 bases. The CDR3 consists of 14 residues. Germline assignment: CDR1 ENHRY and CDR2 SYGVKD. V shed 6 bases and J 3 bases; nucleotides not matched to a gene: 4. This chain's CDR3 is CAIRMTSGDYEQYF. The CDR3 DNA is TGTGCCATCAGGATGACTAGCGGGGACTACGAGCAGTACTTC.

In its sample, this clonotype was seen many times. The rearrangement uses TRBV2 and TRBJ1-1; tentative D call: TRBD1 (5 bases). V lost 7 bases and J 2 bases, leaving 14 bases between the germline ends. The CDR3 is 14 amino acids. Germline CDR1 is SNHLY and CDR2 is FYNNEI. The CDR3 nucleotides read TGTGCCAGCACGAAGGGACGGATAAACACTGAAGCTTTCTTT. This codes for CASTKGRINTEAFF.

In its sample, this clonotype was seen a few times. This chain connects TRBV18 to TRBJ2-1; 7 bases are a match to TRBD2. The CDR3 totals 16 residues. V gave up 0 bases and J gave up 8 bases; unmatched junction bases: 10. CDR1 KGHSH and CDR2 LQKENI come from the germline V gene. In nucleotides, the CDR3 is TGTGCCAGCTCACCACCGAGGTTCGCAGGGAGGGATGAGCAGTTCTTC. Amino acid sequence: CASSPPRFAGRDEQFF.

Many counts were recorded for this clonotype. This chain joins TRBV6-1 and TRBJ1-2, with TRBD1 identical over 7 bases. The CDR3 covers 14 residues. The ends lost 6 bases at V and 0 bases at J; junction bases unmatched: 4. Germline assignment: CDR1 MNHNS and CDR2 SASEGT. CDR3 bases: TGTGCCAGCAGCCGGGACAGCACTAACTATGGCTACACCTTC. The encoded protein is CASSRDSTNYGYTF.

The V call is TRBV24-1, the J call TRBJ2-5, with 12 bases fitting TRBD1. The CDR3 is 15 residues long. CDR1 and CDR2 (germline): KGHDR, SFDVKD. V shed 7 bases and J 2 bases; nucleotides not matched to a gene: 4. CDR3 nucleotides: TGTGCCACCAGGGGGACAGGGGGCCCACAAGAGACCCAGTACTTC. This sequence encodes CATRGTGGPQETQYF.

This clonotype was recorded at least ten times. V usage is TRBV30 and J usage is TRBJ2-1; D might be TRBD1 (6 bases). The CDR3 has 13 residues. Germline values: CDR1 GTSNPN, CDR2 SVGIG (reference sequence). V was shortened by 0 bases and J by 12 bases, with 15 bases between the two germline ends. The CDR3: CAWSVRQGQGQFF. The CDR3 DNA reads as TGTGCCTGGAGTGTACGGCAGGGGCAGGGGCAGTTCTTC.

This chain uses TRBV19 with TRBJ1-5, with TRBD1 as a possible D gene (5 bases). Trimming left V 5 bases short and J 9 bases short, with 20 bases between. This CDR3 has 15 amino acids. Germline CDR1 and CDR2: LNHDA and SQIVND (reference sequence). Here the CDR3 DNA reads TGTGCCAGTAGTGTCGTCTCTTATCCCGGGGGGCCCCAGCATTTT. Protein product: CASSVVSYPGGPQHF.

This clonotype came up many times. The rearrangement links TRBV18 to TRBJ2-3; D gene ambiguous. V dropped 6 bases and J dropped 0 bases, with 13 bases sitting between them. The germline CDR1 and CDR2 sequences are KGHSH and LQKENI. The CDR3 runs 15 residues. CDR3 amino acids: CASSPTASSTDTQYF. The DNA of the CDR3 is TGTGCCAGCTCCCCTACGGCCTCTAGCACAGATACGCAGTATTTT.

This clonotype was detected many times. The chain links TRBV27 to TRBJ1-1, with D possibly matching TRBD1 (6 bases). The CDR3 is 14 residues long. Trimming removed 2 bases from V and 3 bases from J, with 10 bases in between. Germline V lookup: CDR1 MNHEY, CDR2 SMNVEV (reference sequence). This CDR3 is CASSLRGLYTEAFF. The DNA for the CDR3 is TGTGCCAGCAGTTTACGGGGGCTCTACACTGAAGCTTTCTTT.

This clonotype was observed many times. This rearrangement joins TRBV3-1 to TRBJ2-1; 10 bases line up with TRBD2. Germline CDR1 reads LGHDT; CDR2 reads YNNKEL (reference sequence). With 5 bases clipped from V and 7 bases from J, the junction kept 8 bases outside the gene matches. This CDR3 is built from 15 residues. CDR3 residues: CASSKGLAIRNEQFF. In DNA form, the CDR3 reads TGTGCCAGCAGCAAGGGACTAGCGATCCGAAATGAGCAGTTCTTC.

The sample holds a few counts of this clonotype. The chain recombines TRBV6-1 with TRBJ2-7; D may be TRBD1 (6 bases). CDR1 and CDR2 from the germline V gene are MNHNS and SASEGT. V was shortened by 7 bases and J by 5 bases, with 15 bases between the two germline ends. This CDR3 is built from 13 residues. In nucleotides, the CDR3 is TGTGCCAGCACCTTGGACAGTTTCCACGAGCAGTACTTC. Amino acids: CASTLDSFHEQYF.